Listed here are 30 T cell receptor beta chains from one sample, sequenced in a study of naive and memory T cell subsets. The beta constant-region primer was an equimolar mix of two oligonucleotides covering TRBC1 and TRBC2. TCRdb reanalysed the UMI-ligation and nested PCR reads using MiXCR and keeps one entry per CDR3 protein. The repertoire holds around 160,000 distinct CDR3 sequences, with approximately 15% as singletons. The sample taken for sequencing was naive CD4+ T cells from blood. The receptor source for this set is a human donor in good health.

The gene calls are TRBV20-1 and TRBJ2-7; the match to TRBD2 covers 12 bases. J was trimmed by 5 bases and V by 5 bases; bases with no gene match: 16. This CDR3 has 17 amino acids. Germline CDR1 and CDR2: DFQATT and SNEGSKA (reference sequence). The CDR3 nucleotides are TGCAGTGCTCCCTCCCGGACTAGCGGGGTGGGAGCGAACGAGCAGTACTTC. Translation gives CSAPSRTSGVGANEQYF.

The CDR3 here is CASSTSPGEPNYGYTF. The CDR3 coding sequence is TGCGCCAGCAGCACCTCCCCCGGCGAGCCCAATTATGGCTACACCTTC. The V call is TRBV5-1, the J call TRBJ1-2; D unresolved. The V gene lost 4 bases and the J gene lost 5 bases, with 21 bases spanning the gap. The germline V gene has CDR1 SGHRS and CDR2 YFSETQ. This CDR3 has 16 residues.

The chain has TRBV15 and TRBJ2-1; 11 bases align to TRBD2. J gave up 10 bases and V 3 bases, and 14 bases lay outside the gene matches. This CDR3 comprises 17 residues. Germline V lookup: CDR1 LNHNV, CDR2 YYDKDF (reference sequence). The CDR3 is CATSSFSSGRWVWEQFF. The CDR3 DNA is TGTGCCACCAGCAGCTTCTCTAGCGGGAGGTGGGTTTGGGAGCAGTTCTTC.

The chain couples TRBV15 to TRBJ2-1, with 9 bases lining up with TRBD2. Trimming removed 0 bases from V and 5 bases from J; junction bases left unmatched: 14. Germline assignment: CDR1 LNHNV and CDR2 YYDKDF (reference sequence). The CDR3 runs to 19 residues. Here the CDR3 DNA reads TGTGCCACCAGCAGAGAGACTCCACGTCGTCTAGCGGGAAACAATGAGCAGTTCTTC. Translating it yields CATSRETPRRLAGNNEQFF.

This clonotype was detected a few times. CDR3 sequence reads: CASNRAGGREGYTF. In DNA, the CDR3 is TGTGCCAGCAACCGAGCAGGGGGACGGGAAGGCTACACCTTC. This chain uses TRBV7-2 with TRBJ1-2, with 7 bases matching TRBD1. The CDR3 consists of 14 residues. With 7 bases clipped from V and 8 bases from J, the junction kept 13 bases outside the gene matches. Germline CDR1 SGHTA, CDR2 FQGNSA.

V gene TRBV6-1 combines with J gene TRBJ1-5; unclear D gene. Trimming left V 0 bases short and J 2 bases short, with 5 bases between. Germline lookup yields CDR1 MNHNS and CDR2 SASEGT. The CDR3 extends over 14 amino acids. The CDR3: CASSEARGNQPQHF. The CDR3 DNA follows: TGTGCCAGCAGTGAAGCCCGGGGCAATCAGCCCCAGCATTTT.

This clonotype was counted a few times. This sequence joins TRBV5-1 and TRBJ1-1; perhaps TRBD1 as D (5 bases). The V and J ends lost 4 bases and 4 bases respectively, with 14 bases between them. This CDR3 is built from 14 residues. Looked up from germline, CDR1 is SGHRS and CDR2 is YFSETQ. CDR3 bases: TGCGCCAGCAGCCCTAGTTACGGGGCCACTGAAGCTTTCTTT. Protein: CASSPSYGATEAFF. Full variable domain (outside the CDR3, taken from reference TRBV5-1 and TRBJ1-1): KAGVTQTPRYLIKTRGQQVTLSCSPISGHRSVSWYQQTPGQGLQFLFEYFSETQRNKGNFPGRFSGRQFSNSRSEMNVSTLELGDSALYLCASSPSYGATEAFFGQGTRLTVV.

The CDR3 spells CASSPPLSGSGETQYF. In DNA, the CDR3 is TGTGCCAGCAGTCCCCCCCTTTCTGGTTCAGGGGAGACCCAGTACTTC. The rearrangement uses TRBV12-3 or TRBV12-4 and TRBJ2-5; D is perhaps TRBD1 (5 bases). Trimming took off 5 bases at V and 5 bases at J, with 21 bases between the two ends. The CDR3 has 16 amino acids.

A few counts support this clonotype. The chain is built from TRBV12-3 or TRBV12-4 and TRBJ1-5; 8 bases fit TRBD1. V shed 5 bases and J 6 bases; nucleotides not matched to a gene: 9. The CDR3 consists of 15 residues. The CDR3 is CASSPRTGRGQPQHF. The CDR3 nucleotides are TGTGCCAGCAGTCCTCGGACAGGGAGGGGTCAGCCCCAGCATTTT.

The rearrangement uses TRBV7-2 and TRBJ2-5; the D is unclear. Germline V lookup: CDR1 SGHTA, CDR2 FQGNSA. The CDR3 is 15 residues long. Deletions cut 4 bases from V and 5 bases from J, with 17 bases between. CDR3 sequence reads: CASSSTALLGETQYF. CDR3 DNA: TGTGCCAGCAGCTCCACGGCTCTATTAGGCGAGACCCAGTACTTC.

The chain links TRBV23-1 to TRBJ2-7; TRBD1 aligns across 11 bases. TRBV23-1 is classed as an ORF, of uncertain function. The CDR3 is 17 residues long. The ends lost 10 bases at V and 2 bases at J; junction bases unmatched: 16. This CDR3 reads CAKPPYVTGQGAYEQYF. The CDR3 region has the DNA TGCGCCAAACCGCCTTACGTGACGGGACAGGGGGCCTACGAGCAGTACTTC.

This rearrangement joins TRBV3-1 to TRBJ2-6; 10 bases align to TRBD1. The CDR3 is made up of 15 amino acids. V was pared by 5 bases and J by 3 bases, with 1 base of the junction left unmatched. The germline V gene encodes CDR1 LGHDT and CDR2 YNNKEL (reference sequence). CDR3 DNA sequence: TGTGCCAGCAGCGACAGGGGGCTTGGGGCCAACGTCCTGACTTTC. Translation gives CASSDRGLGANVLTF.

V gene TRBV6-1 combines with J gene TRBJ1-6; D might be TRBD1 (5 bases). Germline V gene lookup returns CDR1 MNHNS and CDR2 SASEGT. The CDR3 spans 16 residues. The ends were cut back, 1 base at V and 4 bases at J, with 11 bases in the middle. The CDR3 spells CASSEVGGGYNSPLHF. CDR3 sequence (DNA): TGTGCCAGCAGTGAAGTGGGGGGAGGTTATAATTCACCCCTCCACTTT.

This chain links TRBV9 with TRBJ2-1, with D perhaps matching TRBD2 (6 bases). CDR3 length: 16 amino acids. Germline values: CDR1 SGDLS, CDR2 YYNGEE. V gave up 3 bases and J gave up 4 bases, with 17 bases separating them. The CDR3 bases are TGTGCCAGCAGCGCCCAAATAACTAGCCCGTACAATGAGCAGTTCTTC. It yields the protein CASSAQITSPYNEQFF.

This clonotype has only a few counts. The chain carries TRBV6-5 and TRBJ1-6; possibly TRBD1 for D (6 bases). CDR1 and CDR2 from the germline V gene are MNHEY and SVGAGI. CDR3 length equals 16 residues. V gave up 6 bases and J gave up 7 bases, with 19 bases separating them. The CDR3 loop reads CASRRGTPEGNSPLHF. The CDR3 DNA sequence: TGTGCCAGCAGGAGAGGGACACCCGAGGGAAATTCACCCCTCCACTTT.

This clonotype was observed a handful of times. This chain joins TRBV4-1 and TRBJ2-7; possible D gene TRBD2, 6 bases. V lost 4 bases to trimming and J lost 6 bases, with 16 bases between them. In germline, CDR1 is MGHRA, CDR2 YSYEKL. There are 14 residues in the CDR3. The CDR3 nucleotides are TGCGCCAGCAGCCTTGGGACTTTCGCGGGCGAGCAGTACTTC. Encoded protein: CASSLGTFAGEQYF.

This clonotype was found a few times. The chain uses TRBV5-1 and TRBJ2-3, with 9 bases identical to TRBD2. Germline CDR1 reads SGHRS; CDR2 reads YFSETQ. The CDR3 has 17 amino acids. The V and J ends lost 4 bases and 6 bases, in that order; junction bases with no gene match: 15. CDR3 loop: CASSPRSGRPPPDTQYF. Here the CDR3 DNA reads TGCGCCAGCAGCCCACGAAGCGGGAGGCCCCCTCCGGATACGCAGTATTTT.

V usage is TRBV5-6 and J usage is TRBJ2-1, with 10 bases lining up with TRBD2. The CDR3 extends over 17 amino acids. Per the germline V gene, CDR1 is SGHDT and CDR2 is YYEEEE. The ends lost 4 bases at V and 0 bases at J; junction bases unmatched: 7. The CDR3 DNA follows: TGTGCCAGCAGCGCACTCGCTAGCGGGAGCTCCTACAATGAGCAGTTCTTC. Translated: CASSALASGSSYNEQFF.

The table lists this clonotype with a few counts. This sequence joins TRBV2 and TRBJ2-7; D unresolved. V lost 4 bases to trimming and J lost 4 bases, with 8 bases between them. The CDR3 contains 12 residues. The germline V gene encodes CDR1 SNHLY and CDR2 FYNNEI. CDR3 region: CASSARRYEQYF. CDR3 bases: TGTGCCAGCAGTGCACGGCGTTACGAGCAGTACTTC.

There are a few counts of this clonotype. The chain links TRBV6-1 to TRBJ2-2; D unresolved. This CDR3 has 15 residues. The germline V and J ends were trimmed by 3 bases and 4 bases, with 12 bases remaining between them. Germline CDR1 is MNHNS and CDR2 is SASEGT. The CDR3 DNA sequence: TGTGCCAGCAGTGATGGGTCAACGGGCACCGGGGAGCTGTTTTTT. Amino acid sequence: CASSDGSTGTGELFF.

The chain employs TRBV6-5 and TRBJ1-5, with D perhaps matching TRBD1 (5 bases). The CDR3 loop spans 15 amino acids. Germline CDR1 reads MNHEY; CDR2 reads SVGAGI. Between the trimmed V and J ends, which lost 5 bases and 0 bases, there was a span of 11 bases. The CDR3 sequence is CASSRTGYSNQPQHF. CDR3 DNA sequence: TGTGCCAGCAGTCGAACAGGATATAGCAATCAGCCCCAGCATTTT.

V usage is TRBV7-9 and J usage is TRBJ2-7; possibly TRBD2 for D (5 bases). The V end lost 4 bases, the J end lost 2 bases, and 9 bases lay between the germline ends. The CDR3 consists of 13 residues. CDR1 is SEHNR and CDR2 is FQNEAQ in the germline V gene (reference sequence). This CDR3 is CASSYSSPYEQYF. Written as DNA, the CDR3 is TGTGCCAGCAGCTATTCTAGCCCCTACGAGCAGTACTTC.

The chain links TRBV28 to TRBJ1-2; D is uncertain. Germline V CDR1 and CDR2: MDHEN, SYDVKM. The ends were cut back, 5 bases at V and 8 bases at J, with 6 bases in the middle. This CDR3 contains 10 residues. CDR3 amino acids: CASSKRGYTF. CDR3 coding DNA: TGTGCCAGCAGTAAAAGGGGCTACACCTTC.

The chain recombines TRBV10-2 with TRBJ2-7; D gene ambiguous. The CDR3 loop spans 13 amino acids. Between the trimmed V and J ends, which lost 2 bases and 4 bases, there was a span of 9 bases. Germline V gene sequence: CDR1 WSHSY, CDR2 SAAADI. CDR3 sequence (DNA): TGCGCCAGCAGTGAGGGACCCCCATACGAGCAGTACTTC. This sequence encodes CASSEGPPYEQYF.

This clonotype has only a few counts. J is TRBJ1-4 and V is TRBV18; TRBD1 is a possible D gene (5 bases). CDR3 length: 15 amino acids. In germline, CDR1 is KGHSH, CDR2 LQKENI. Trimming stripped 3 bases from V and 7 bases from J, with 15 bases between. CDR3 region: CASSPGTPRGEKLFF. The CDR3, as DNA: TGTGCCAGCTCACCCGGGACCCCACGGGGTGAAAAACTGTTTTTT.

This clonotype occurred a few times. Written as DNA, the CDR3 is TGTGCCAGCAGGGCTGATTATGGATATCAGCCCCAGCATTTT. Its translation is CASRADYGYQPQHF. The chain couples TRBV28 to TRBJ1-5; D is ambiguous. This CDR3 is built from 14 residues. The germline V and J ends were trimmed by 6 bases and 5 bases, with 14 bases remaining between them. Germline lookup yields CDR1 MDHEN and CDR2 SYDVKM.

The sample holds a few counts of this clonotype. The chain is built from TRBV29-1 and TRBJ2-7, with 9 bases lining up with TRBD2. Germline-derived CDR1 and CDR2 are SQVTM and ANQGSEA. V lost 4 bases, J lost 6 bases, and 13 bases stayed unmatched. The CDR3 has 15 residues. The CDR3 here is CSVGSPGGRVREQYF. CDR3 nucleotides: TGCAGCGTTGGGAGTCCGGGCGGGAGGGTTCGCGAGCAGTACTTC.

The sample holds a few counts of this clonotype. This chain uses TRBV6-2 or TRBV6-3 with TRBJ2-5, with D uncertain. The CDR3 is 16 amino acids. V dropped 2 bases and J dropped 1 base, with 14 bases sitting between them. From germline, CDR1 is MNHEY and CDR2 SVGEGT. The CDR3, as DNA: TGTGCCAGCAGTTACCCGCCGTCTTGGCCCCAAGAGACCCAGTACTTC. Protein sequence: CASSYPPSWPQETQYF.

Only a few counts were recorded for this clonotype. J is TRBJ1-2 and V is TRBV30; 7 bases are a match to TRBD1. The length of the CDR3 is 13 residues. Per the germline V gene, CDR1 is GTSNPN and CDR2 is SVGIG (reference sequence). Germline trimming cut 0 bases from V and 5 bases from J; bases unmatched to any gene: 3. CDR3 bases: TGTGCCTGGAGTGTAGCACAGGGGTATGGCTACACCTTC. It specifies CAWSVAQGYGYTF.

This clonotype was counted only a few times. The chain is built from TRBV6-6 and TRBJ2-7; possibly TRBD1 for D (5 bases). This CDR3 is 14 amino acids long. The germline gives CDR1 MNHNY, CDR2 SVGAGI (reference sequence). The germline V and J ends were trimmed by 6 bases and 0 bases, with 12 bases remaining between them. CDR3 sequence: CASSSTDNSYEQYF. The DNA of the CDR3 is TGTGCCAGCAGCTCCACGGACAACTCCTACGAGCAGTACTTC.